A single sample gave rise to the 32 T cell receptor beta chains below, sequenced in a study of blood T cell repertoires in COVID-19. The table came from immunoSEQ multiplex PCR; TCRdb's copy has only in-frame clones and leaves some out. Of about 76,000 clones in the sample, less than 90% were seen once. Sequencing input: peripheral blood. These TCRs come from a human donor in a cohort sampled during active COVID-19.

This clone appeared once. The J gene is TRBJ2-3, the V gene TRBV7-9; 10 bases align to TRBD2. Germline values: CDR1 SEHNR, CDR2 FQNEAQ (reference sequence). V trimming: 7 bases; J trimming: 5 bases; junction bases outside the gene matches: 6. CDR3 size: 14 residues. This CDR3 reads CASTHLAGEDTQYF. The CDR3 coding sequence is TGTGCCAGCACCCATCTAGCGGGGGAAGATACGCAGTATTTT.

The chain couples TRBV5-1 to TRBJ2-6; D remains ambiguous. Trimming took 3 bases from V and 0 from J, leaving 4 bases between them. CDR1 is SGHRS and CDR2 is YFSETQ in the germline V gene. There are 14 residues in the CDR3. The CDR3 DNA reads TGCGCCAGCAGCTACAGCTCTGGGGCCAACGTCCTGACTTTC. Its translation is CASSYSSGANVLTF.

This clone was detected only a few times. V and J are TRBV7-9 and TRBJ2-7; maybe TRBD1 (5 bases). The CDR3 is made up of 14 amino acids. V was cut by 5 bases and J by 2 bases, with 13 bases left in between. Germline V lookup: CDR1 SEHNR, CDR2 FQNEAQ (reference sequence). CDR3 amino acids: CASSDAGIAYEQYF. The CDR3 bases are TGTGCCAGCAGCGACGCAGGGATCGCCTACGAGCAGTACTTC.

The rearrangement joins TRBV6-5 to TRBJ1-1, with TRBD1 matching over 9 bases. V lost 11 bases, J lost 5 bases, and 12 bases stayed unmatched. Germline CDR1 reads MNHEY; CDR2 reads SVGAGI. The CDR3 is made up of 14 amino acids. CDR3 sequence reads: CASLGQGQWTEAFF. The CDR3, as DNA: TGTGCCTCACTGGGACAGGGCCAATGGACTGAAGCTTTCTTT.

This chain's CDR3 is CASSVYSLGTDTQYF. The CDR3 coding sequence is TGTGCCAGCAGTGTGTACTCTTTAGGCACAGATACGCAGTATTTT. The chain uses TRBV28 and TRBJ2-3, with unresolved D. The length of the CDR3 is 15 residues. The germline V gene has CDR1 MDHEN and CDR2 SYDVKM. V lost 5 bases and J lost 1, with 13 bases in between. The entire variable domain, with the rest obtained from reference TRBV28 and TRBJ2-3, is as follows: DVKVTQSSRYLVKRTGEKVFLECVQDMDHENMFWYRQDPGLGLRLIYFSYDVKMKEKGDIPEGYSVSREKKERFSLILESASTNQTSMYLCASSVYSLGTDTQYFGPGTRLTVL.

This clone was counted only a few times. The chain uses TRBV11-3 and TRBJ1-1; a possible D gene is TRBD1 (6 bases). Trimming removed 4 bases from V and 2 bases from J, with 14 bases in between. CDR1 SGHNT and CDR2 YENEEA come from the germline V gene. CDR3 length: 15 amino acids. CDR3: CASSCQNRENTEAFF. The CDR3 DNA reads TGTGCCAGCAGCTGCCAAAACAGGGAAAACACTGAAGCTTTCTTT.

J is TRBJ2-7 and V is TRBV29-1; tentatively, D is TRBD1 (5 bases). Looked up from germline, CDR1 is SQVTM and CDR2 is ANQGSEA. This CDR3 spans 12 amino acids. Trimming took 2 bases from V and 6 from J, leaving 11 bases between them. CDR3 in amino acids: CSVESAQGEQYF. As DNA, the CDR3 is TGCAGCGTTGAAAGCGCCCAGGGCGAGCAGTACTTC.

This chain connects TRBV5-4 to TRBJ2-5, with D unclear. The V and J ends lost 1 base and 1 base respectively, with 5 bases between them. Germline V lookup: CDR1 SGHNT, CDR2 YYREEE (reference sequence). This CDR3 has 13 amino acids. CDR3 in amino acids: CASSLPGQETQYF. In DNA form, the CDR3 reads TGTGCCAGCAGCTTGCCGGGCCAAGAGACCCAGTACTTC.

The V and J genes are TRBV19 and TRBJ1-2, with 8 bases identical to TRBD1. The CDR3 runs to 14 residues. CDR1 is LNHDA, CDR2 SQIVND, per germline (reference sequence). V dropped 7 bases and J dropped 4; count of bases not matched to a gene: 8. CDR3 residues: CASTLTGQVYGYTF. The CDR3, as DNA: TGTGCCAGTACCCTAACGGGACAGGTCTATGGCTACACCTTC.

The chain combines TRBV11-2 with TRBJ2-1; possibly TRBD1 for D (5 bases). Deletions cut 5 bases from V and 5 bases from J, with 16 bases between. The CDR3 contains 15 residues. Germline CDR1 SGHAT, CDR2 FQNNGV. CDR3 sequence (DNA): TGTGCCAGCAGCCTTGGGGCAACCCCAAACAATGAGCAGTTCTTC. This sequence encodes CASSLGATPNNEQFF.

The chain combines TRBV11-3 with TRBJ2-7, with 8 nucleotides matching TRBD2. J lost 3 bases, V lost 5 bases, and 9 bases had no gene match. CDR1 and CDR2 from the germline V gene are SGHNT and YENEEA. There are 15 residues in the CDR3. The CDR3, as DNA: TGTGCCAGCAGCCTTCCGGGACTAGGGAACTACGAGCAGTACTTC. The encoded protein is CASSLPGLGNYEQYF.

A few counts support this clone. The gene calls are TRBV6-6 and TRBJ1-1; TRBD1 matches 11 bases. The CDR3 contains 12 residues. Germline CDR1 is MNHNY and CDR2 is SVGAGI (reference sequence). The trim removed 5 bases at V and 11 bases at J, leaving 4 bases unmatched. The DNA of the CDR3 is TGTGCCAGCAGTGGACAGGGGGCGAGGGCTTTCTTT. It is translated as CASSGQGARAFF.

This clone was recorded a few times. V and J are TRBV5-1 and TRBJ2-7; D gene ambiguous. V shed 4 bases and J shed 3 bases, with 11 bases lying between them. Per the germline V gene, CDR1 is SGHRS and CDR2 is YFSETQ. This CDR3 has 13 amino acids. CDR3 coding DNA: TGCGCCAGCAGCCTGGGTTATAACTACGAGCAGTACTTC. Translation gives CASSLGYNYEQYF.

The CDR3 DNA sequence: TGTGCCAGCAGCTTTCCACCGGGACAGAATAATTCACCCCTCCACTTT. As protein: CASSFPPGQNNSPLHF. The chain has TRBV7-9 and TRBJ1-6; 7 nucleotides line up with TRBD1. Looked up from germline, CDR1 is SEHNR and CDR2 is FQNEAQ (reference sequence). CDR3 length: 16 amino acids. V trimming: 3 bases; J trimming: 5 bases; junction bases outside the gene matches: 7. The full variable domain, in which reference TRBV7-9 and TRBJ1-6 provide the parts outside the CDR3, is DTGVSQNPRHKITKRGQNVTFRCDPISEHNRLYWYRQTLGQGPEFLTYFQNEAQLEKSRLLSDRFSAERPKGSFSTLEIQRTEQGDSAMYLCASSFPPGQNNSPLHFGNGTRLTVT.

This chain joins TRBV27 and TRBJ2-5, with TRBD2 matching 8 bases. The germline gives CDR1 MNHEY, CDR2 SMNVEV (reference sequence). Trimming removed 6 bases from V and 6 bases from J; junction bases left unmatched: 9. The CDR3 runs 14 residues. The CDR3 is CASRKSGGIKTQYF. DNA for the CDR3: TGTGCCAGCAGGAAGAGCGGGGGTATCAAGACCCAGTACTTC.

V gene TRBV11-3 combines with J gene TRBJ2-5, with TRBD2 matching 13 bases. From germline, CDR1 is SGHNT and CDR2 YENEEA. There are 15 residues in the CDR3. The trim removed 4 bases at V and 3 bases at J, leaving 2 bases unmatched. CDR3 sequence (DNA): TGTGCCAGCAGCTCCGGACTAGCGGGAGAAGAGACCCAGTACTTC. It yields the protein CASSSGLAGEETQYF.

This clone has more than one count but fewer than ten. The CDR3 sequence: CAIKTDSLSTEAFF. The CDR3 DNA sequence: TGTGCCATCAAAACGGACAGCCTTAGCACTGAAGCTTTCTTT. This chain connects TRBV10-3 to TRBJ1-1, with D possibly being TRBD1 (6 bases). V lost 7 bases to trimming and J lost 4 bases, with 16 bases between them. Germline CDR1 ENHRY, CDR2 SYGVKD. The CDR3 runs to 14 residues.

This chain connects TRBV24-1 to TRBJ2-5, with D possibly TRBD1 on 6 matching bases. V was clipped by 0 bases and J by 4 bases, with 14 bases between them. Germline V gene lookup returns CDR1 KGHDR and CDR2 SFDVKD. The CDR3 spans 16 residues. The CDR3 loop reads CATSDLGRGPRETQYF. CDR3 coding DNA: TGTGCCACCAGTGATTTGGGCAGGGGACCGAGAGAGACCCAGTACTTC.

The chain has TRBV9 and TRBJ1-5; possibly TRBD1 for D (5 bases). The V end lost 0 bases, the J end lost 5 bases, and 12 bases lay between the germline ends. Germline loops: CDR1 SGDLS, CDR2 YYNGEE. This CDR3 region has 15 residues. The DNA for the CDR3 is TGTGCCAGCAGCGTAGACCCCAGGGCCGATCAGCCCCAGCATTTT. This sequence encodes CASSVDPRADQPQHF. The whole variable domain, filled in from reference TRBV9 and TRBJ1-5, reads DSGVTQTPKHLITATGQRVTLRCSPRSGDLSVYWYQQSLDQGLQFLIQYYNGEERAKGNILERFSAQQFPDLHSELNLSSLELGDSALYFCASSVDPRADQPQHFGDGTRLSIL.

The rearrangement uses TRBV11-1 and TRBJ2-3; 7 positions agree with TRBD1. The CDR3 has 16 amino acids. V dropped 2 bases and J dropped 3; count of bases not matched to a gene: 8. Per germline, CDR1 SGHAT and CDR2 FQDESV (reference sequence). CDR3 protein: CASSLLWGRGTDTQYF. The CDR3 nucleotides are TGTGCCAGCAGCTTACTATGGGGCAGGGGGACAGATACGCAGTATTTT.

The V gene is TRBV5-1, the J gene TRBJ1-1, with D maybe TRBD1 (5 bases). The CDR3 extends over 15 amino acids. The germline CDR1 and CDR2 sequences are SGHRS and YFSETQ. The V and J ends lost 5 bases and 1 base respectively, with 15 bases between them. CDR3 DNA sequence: TGCGCCAGCAGTCTAATGGGGCAGCCGAACACTGAAGCTTTCTTT. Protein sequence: CASSLMGQPNTEAFF. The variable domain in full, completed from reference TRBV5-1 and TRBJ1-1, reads KAGVTQTPRYLIKTRGQQVTLSCSPISGHRSVSWYQQTPGQGLQFLFEYFSETQRNKGNFPGRFSGRQFSNSRSEMNVSTLELGDSALYLCASSLMGQPNTEAFFGQGTRLTVV.

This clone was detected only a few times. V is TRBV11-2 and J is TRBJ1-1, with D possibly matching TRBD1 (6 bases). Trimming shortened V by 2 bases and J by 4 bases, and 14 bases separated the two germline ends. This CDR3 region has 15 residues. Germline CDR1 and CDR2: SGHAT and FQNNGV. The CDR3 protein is CASSLSGGQGTEAFF. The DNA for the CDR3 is TGTGCCAGCAGCTTAAGCGGGGGGCAGGGCACTGAAGCTTTCTTT. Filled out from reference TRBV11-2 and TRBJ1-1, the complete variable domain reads EAGVAQSPRYKIIEKRQSVAFWCNPISGHATLYWYQQILGQGPKLLIQFQNNGVVDDSQLPKDRFSAERLKGVDSTLKIQPAKLEDSAVYLCASSLSGGQGTEAFFGQGTRLTVV.

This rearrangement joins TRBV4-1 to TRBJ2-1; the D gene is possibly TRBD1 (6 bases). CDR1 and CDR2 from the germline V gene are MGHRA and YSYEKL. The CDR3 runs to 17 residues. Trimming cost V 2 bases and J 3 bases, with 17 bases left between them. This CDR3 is CASSQNPSGQSYNEQFF. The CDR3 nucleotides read TGCGCCAGCAGCCAAAATCCCTCGGGACAAAGCTACAATGAGCAGTTCTTC.

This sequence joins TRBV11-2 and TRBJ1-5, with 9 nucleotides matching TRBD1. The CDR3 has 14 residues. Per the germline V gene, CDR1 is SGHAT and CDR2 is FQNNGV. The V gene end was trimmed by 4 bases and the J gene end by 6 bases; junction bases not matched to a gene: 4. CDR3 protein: CASSYGQGIQPQHF. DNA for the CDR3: TGTGCCAGCAGCTATGGACAGGGGATTCAGCCCCAGCATTTT.

The CDR3 bases are TGTGCCAGCAGCCCTGGGACAGTGAATGAAAAACTGTTTTTT. Translated: CASSPGTVNEKLFF. This sequence joins TRBV4-2 and TRBJ1-4; 7 bases match TRBD1. After removal of 4 bases from V and 5 bases from J, the junction contained 4 bases not matched to a gene. This CDR3 comprises 14 residues. Germline loops: CDR1 LGHNA, CDR2 YNFKEQ.

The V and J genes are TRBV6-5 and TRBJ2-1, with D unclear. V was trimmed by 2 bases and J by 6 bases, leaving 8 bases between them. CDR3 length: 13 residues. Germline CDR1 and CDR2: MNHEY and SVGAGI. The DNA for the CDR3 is TGTGCCAGCAGTTACGGGCAGGTCAATGAGCAGTTCTTC. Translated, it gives CASSYGQVNEQFF.

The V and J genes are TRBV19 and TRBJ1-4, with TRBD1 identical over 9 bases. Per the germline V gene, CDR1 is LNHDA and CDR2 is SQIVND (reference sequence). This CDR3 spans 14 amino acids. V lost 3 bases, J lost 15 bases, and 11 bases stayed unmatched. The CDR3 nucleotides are TGTGCCAGTAGTATGGGACAGGGAGCCCGCAAGTTGTTTTTT. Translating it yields CASSMGQGARKLFF. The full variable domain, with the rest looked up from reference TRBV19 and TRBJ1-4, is DGGITQSPKYLFRKEGQNVTLSCEQNLNHDAMYWYRQDPGQGLRLIYYSQIVNDFQKGDIAEGYSVSREKKESFPLTVTSAQKNPTAFYLCASSMGQGARKLFFGSGTQLSVL.

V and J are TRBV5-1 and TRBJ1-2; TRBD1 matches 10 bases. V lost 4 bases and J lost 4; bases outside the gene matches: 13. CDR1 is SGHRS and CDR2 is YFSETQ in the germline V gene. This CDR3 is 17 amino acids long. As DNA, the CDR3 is TGCGCCAGCAGCCCTTCGGGACAGGGGATTTACGGCTATGGCTACACCTTC. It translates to CASSPSGQGIYGYGYTF.

This CDR3 is CAISETGTGEQYF. DNA of the CDR3: TGTGCCATCAGTGAGACCGGGACAGGCGAGCAGTACTTC. V usage is TRBV10-3 and J usage is TRBJ2-7; 8 bases are a match to TRBD1. V dropped 2 bases and J dropped 6; count of bases not matched to a gene: 3. CDR1 is ENHRY and CDR2 is SYGVKD in the germline V gene. The CDR3 is 13 residues long.

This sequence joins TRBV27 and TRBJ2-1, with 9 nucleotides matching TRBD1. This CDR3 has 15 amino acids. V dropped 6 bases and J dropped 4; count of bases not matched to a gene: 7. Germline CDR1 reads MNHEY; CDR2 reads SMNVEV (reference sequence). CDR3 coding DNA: TGTGCCAGCAGGCTAGGGACAGGGACTTACAATGAGCAGTTCTTC. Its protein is CASRLGTGTYNEQFF.

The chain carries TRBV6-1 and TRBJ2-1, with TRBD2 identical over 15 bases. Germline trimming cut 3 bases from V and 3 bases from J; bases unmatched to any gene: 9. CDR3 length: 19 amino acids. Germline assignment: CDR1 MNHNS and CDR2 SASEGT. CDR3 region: CASSDRGLAGGPGYNEQFF. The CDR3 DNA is TGTGCCAGCAGTGACCGAGGACTAGCGGGAGGGCCGGGCTACAATGAGCAGTTCTTC.

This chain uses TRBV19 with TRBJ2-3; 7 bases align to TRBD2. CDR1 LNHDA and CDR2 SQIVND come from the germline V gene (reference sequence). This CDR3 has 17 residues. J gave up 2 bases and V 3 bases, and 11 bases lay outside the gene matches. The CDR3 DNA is TGTGCCAGTAGTATCTTAATCGGGCTAGCGGACACAGATACGCAGTATTTT. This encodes CASSILIGLADTDTQYF.